The sequence of this TCR beta chain was determined in a study of breast tumors, draining lymph nodes, adjacent tissues. Broader study findings: Tumor TCR diversity was below lymph nodes but above nontumor tissue. Compared with basal-like, luminal-like tumors shared significantly more repertoire with nontumor tissue. The data were judged consistent with most tumor T cells coming from lymph node and expanding in tumor. Tumor T cell lymph node origin was a supported hypothesis, not proven.

After removal of 6 bases from V and 8 bases from J, the junction contained 12 bases not matched to a gene. CDR3 length equals 15 residues. CDR1 and CDR2 from the germline V gene are MNHNS and SASEGT. Note on this clonotype: Its antigen is undetermined.

One entry per CDR3 protein, called by TCRdb with MiXCR from the multiplex PCR reads. The data hold about 180,000 distinct CDR3 sequences, with roughly a third observed a single time. Axillary draining lymph nodes of breast cancer patients supplied the node samples. V is TRBV6-1 and J is TRBJ2-2; 7 positions agree with TRBD1. The sequence came from a female donor with breast cancer. Some clones in this sample may be carry-over from other donors' samples. Sequenced input: axillary lymph node tissue. The CDR3 reads CASSEGQPSRGELFF. The CDR3 DNA reads as TGTGCCAGCAGCGAGGGACAGCCATCAAGAGGGGAGCTGTTTTTT.